One T cell receptor beta chain is described in this entry. Its specificity is unknown. The data belong to a study of PD-1 blockade in classical Hodgkin lymphoma. Every patient was affected by relapse after autologous stem cell transplantation, while exposure to brentuximab vedotin was not uniform. Germline-derived CDR1 and CDR2 are SGHTA and FQGTGA. V lost 4 bases, J lost 4 bases, and 5 bases stayed unmatched. CDR3 size: 14 residues. Points from the study as a whole: By C4D1 there was a significant rise in CD4+ TCR diversity but not in CD8+ TCR diversity.

Some clones are missing from TCRdb's copy, which holds only in-frame ones; the method was immunoSEQ multiplex PCR. The sample lists 49,000 or so clones, around three quarters seen once, with 20% to 25% in the top ten. This chain links TRBV7-3 with TRBJ2-3; TRBD1 aligns across 7 bases. Material: peripheral blood mononuclear cells (PBMCs), obtained before the second cycle of nivolumab. The source of this sequence is a human donor with classical Hodgkin lymphoma. CDR3 nucleotide sequence: TGTGCCAGCAGCTCTCACAGGGGTGCAGATACGCAGTATTTT. As protein: CASSSHRGADTQYF.